This TCR beta chain was sequenced in a study of human T cells and chemical hapten exposure. Per germline, CDR1 SGHTA and CDR2 FQGNSA. V lost 4 bases, J lost 7 bases, and 6 bases lay in between. CDR3 length: 11 residues. Of note for this clonotype: The antigen remains unidentified.

This sample's time point: patch test 1, 2 weeks after DPC sensitization. Specified treatment: therapeutic diphenylcyclopropenone sensitization with weekly scalp DPC. Study-wide results and limits: Expanded TCRs produced significantly more large CDR3 similarity clusters than controls did. Sensitization with DPC brought no change to TCRs above 1 in 1000 in frequency.

In the original workflow: A typical sample had 95,638 TCRs, with about 23,224 to 700,000 overall. TCRdb analysed the RACE reads with MiXCR anew, one entry per CDR3 protein. The V and J calls follow TCRdb's processing rather than the paper's. The data contain around 150,000 distinct CDR3 sequences, about 14% of them singletons. The gene calls are TRBV7-2 and TRBJ2-3; D remains ambiguous. Sequenced material: whole blood, taken in connection with sensitization to the hapten diphenylcyclopropenone (DPC). This clonotype originated in a woman in her thirties with alopecia areata. Some clones in this sample may be carry-over from other donors' samples. The CDR3 nucleotides read TGTGCCAGCAGCTCCACGTATACGCAGTATTTT. As protein: CASSSTYTQYF.